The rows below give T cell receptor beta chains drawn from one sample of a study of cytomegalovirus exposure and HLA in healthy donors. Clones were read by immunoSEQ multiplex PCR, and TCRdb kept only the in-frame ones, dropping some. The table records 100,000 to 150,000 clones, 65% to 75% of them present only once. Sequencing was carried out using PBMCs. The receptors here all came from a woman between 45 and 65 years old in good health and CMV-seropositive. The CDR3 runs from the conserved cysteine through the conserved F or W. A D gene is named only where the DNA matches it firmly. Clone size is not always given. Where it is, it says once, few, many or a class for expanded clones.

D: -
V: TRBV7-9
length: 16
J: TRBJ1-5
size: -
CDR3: CASSLGLGEGVQPQHF
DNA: TGTGCCAGCAGCTTAGGGCTGGGGGAGGGTGTTCAGCCCCAGCATTTT

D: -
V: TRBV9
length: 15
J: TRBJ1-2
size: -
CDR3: CASSGGRGVVYGYTF
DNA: TGTGCCAGCAGCGGGGGCCGCGGGGTAGTCTATGGCTACACCTTC

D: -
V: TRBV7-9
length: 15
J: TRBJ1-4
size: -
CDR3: CASSFSPEPNEKLFF
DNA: TGTGCCAGCAGCTTTAGTCCCGAACCGAATGAAAAACTGTTTTTT

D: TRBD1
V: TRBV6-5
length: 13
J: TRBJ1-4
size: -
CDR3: CASRLGTAERLFF
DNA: TGTGCCAGCAGACTCGGGACAGCGGAAAGACTGTTTTTT

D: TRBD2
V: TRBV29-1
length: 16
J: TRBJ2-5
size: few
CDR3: CSVEIGLAGIEETQYF
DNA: TGCAGCGTGGAAATTGGGCTAGCGGGGATAGAAGAGACCCAGTACTTC

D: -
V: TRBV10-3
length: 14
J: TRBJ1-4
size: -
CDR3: CAIGAAGRNEKLFF
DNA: TGTGCCATCGGGGCGGCGGGGCGAAATGAAAAACTGTTTTTT

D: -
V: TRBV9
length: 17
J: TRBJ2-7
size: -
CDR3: CASSPNPGGQGAREQYF
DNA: TGTGCCAGCAGCCCTAATCCCGGGGGGCAGGGGGCGAGGGAGCAGTACTTC

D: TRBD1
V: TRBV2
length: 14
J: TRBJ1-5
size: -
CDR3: CASSADREGQPQHF
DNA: TGTGCCAGCAGCGCGGACAGGGAAGGTCAGCCCCAGCATTTT

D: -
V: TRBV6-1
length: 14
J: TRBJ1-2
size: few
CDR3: CASSLDGGIFGYTF
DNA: TGTGCCAGCAGTTTGGACGGGGGAATTTTTGGCTACACCTTC

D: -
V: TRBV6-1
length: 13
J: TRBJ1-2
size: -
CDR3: CASQQGGDYGYTF
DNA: TGTGCCAGCCAACAGGGAGGGGACTATGGCTACACCTTC

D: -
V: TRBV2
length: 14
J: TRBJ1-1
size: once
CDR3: CASSEARVSAEAFF
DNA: TGTGCCAGCAGTGAAGCGCGGGTTAGCGCCGAAGCTTTCTTT

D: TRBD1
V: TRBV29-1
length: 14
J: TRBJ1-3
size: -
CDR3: CSVGQGGSGNTIYF
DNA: TGCAGCGTTGGACAGGGAGGCTCTGGAAACACCATATATTTT

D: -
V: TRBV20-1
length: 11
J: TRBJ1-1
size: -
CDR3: CSARGSTEAFF
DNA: TGCAGTGCCAGAGGGAGCACTGAAGCCTTCTTT

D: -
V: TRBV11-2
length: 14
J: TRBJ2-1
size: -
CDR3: CASSLPPSVNEQFF
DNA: TGTGCCAGCAGCTTACCCCCTAGCGTCAATGAGCAGTTCTTC

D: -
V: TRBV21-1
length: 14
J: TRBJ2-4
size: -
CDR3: CASSKYRGRGIQYF
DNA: TGTGCCAGCAGCAAGTACAGGGGGCGAGGCATTCAGTACTTC

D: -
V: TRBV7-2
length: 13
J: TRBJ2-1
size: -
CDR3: CASSLARWDEQFF
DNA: TGTGCCAGCAGCTTAGCGCGGTGGGATGAGCAGTTCTTC

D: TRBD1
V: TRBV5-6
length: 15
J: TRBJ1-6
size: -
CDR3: CASSLRGQGGSPLHF
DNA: TGTGCCAGCAGCTTGCGGGGACAGGGCGGTTCACCCCTCCACTTT

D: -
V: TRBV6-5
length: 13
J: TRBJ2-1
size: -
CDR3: CASSYDRDFEQFF
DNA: TGTGCCAGCAGTTACGACCGGGACTTTGAACAGTTCTTC

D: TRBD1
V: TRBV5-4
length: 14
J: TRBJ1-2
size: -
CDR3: CASSNQTGSYGYTF
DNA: TGTGCCAGCAGCAACCAGACAGGGAGCTATGGCTACACCTTC

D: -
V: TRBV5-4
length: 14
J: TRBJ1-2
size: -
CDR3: CASSALGGNYGYTF
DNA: TGTGCCAGCAGCGCTCTGGGGGGGAACTATGGCTACACCTTC

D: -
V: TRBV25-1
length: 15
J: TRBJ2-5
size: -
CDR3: CASSETRTATGTQYF
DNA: TGTGCCAGCAGCGAAACCCGGACAGCGACCGGGACCCAGTACTTC

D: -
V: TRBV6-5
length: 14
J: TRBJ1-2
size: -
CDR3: CASSYSPLGEGYTF
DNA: TGTGCCAGCAGTTACTCCCCGCTTGGGGAGGGCTACACCTTC